This TCR beta chain emerged from a study of blood T cell repertoires in COVID-19. Cohorts were determined from participant-reported clinical history. The germline gives CDR1 MGHRA, CDR2 YSYEKL. The trim removed 3 bases at V and 11 bases at J, leaving 6 bases unmatched. This CDR3 has 13 residues. Data came from immunoSEQ multiplex PCR; TCRdb stores just in-frame clones and leaves some out. The sample yields roughly 200,000 clones, 87% seen once. This chain uses TRBV4-1 with TRBJ1-1, with 10 bases identical to TRBD1. This TCR was sampled from a young man with acute COVID-19. Sequencing input: PBMCs or T cells enriched from blood (not recorded which). The CDR3 DNA reads as TGCGCCAGCAGCCACGGGACAGGGGATGAGGCTTTCTTT. Translation: CASSHGTGDEAFF.